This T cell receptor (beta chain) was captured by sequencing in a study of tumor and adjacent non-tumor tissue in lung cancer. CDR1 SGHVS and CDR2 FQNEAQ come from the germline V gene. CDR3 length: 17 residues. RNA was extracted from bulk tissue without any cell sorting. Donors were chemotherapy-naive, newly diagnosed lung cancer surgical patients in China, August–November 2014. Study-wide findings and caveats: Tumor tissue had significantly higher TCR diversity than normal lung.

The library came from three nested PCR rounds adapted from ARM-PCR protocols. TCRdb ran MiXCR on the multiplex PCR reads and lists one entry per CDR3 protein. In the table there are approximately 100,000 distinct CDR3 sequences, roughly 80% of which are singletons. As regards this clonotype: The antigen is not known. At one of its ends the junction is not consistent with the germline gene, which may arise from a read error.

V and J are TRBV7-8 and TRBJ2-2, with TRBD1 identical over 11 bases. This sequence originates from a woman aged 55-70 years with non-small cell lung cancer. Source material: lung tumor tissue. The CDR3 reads CASSSLPSGQGVRELFF. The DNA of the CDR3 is TGTGCCAGCAGCTCCCTGCCGTCGGGACAGGGGGTCAGGGAACTGTTTTTT.